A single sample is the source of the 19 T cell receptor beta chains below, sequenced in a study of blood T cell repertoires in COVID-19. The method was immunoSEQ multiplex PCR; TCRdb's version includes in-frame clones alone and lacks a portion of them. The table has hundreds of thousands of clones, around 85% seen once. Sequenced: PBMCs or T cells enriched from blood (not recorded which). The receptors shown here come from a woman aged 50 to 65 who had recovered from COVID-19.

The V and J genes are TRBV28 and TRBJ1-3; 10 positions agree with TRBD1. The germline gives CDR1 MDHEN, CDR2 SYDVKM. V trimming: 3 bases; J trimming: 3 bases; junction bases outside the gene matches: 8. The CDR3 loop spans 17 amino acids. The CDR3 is CASSFLGQGLLGNTIYF. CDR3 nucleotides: TGTGCCAGCAGTTTTTTGGGACAGGGGTTACTTGGAAACACCATATATTTT.

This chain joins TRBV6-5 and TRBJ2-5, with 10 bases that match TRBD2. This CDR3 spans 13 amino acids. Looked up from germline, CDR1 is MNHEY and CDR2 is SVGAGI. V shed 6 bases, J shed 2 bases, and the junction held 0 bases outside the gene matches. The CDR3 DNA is TGTGCCAGCAGACTAGCGGGGCAAGAGACCCAGTACTTC. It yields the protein CASRLAGQETQYF.

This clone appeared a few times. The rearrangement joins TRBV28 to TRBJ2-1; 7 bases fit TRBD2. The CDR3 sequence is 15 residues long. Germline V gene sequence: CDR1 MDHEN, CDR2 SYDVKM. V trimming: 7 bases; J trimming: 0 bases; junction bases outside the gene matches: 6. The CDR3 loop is CASIIGGNSYNEQFF. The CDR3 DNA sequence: TGTGCCAGCATTATCGGGGGGAACTCCTACAATGAGCAGTTCTTC.

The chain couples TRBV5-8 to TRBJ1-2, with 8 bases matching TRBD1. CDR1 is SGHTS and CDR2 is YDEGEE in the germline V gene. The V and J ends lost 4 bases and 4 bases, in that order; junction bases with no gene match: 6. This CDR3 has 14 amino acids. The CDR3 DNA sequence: TGTGCCAGCAGCAGACGGACAGGGATCTATGGCTACACCTTC. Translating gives CASSRRTGIYGYTF. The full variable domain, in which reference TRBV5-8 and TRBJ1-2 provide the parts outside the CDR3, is EAGVTQSPTHLIKTRGQQATLRCSPISGHTSVYWYQQALGLGLQFLLWYDEGEERNRGNFPPRFSGRQFPNYSSELNVNALELEDSALYLCASSRRTGIYGYTFGSGTRLTVV.

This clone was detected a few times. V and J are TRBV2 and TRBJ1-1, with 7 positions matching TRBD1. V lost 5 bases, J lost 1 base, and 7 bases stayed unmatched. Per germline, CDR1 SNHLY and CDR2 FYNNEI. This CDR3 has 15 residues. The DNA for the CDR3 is TGTGCCAGCAGTCCGACGGGACAGCCGAACACTGAAGCTTTCTTT. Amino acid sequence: CASSPTGQPNTEAFF.

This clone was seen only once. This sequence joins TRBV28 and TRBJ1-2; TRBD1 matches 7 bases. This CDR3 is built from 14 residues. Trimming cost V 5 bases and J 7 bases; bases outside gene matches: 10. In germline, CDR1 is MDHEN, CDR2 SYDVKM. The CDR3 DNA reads TGTGCCAGCAGTGAATACCAGGGGGAGGTTGGCTACACCTTC. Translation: CASSEYQGEVGYTF.

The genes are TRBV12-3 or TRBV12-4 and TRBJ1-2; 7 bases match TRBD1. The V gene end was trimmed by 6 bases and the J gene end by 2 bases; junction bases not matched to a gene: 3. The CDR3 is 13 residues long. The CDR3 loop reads CASSPTGNYGYTF. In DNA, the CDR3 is TGTGCCAGCAGCCCGACAGGGAACTATGGCTACACCTTC.

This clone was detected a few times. CDR3 sequence: CSVAGGINQPQHF. The DNA of the CDR3 is TGCAGCGTTGCGGGGGGGATCAATCAGCCCCAGCATTTT. The chain links TRBV29-1 to TRBJ1-5, with D possibly TRBD1 on 5 matching bases. Germline-derived CDR1 and CDR2 are SQVTM and ANQGSEA. There are 13 residues in the CDR3. V shed 4 bases and J shed 3 bases, with 10 bases lying between them.

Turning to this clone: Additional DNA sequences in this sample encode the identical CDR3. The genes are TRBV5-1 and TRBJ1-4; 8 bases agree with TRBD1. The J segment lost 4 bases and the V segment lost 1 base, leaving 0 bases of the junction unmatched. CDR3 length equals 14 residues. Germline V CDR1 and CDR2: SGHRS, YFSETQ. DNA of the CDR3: TGCGCCAGCAGCTTGACAGGGGGTAATGAAAAACTGTTTTTT. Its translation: CASSLTGGNEKLFF.

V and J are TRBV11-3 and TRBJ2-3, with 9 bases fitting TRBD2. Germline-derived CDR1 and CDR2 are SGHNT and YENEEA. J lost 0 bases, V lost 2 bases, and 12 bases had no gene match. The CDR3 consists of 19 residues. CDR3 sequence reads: CASSLIAGDRIPSTDTQYF. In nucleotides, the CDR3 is TGTGCCAGCAGCTTAATAGCGGGGGACAGAATCCCTAGCACAGATACGCAGTATTTT.

The CDR3 DNA reads as TGCGCCAGCAGCTTGGCACAGGGGGCCTACAATGAGCAGTTCTTC. Its translation is CASSLAQGAYNEQFF. This chain uses TRBV5-1 with TRBJ2-1, with 8 bases matching TRBD1. Trimming removed 0 bases from V and 2 bases from J; junction bases left unmatched: 1. Germline CDR1 reads SGHRS; CDR2 reads YFSETQ. The CDR3 is made up of 15 amino acids.

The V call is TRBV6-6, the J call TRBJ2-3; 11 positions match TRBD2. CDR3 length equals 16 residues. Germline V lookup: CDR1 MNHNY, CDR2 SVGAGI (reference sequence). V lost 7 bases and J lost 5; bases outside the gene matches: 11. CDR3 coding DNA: TGTGCCAGCACATTAGGGTTAGCGGGGGGGCAAGATACGCAGTATTTT. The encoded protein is CASTLGLAGGQDTQYF.

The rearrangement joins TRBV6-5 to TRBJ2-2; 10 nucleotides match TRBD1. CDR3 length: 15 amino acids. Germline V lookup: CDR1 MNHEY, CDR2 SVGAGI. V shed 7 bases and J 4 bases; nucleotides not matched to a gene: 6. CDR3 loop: CASKRQGATTGELFF. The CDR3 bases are TGTGCCAGCAAACGACAGGGGGCGACCACCGGGGAGCTGTTTTTT.

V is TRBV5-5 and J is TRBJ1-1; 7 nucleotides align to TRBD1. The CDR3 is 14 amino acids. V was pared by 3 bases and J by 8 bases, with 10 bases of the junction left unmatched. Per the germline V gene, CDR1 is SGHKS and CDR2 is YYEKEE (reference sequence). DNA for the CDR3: TGTGCCAGCAGCTCTACCGGGACAGTGATCGAAGCTTTCTTT. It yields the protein CASSSTGTVIEAFF. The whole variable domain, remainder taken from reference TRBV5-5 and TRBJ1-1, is DAGVTQSPTHLIKTRGQQVTLRCSPISGHKSVSWYQQVLGQGPQFIFQYYEKEERGRGNFPDRFSARQFPNYSSELNVNALLLGDSALYLCASSSTGTVIEAFFGQGTRLTVV.

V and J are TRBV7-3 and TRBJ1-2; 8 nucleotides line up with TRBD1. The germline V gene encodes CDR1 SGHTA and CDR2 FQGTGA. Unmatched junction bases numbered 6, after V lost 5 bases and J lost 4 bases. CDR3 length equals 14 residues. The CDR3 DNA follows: TGTGCCAGCAGCCAAACAGGGGGGACCTATGGCTACACCTTC. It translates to CASSQTGGTYGYTF.

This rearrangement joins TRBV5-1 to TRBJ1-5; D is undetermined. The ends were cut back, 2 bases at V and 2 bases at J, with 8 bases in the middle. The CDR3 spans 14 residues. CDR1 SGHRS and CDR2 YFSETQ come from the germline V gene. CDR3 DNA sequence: TGCGCCAGCAGCTTTGACACCGGCAATCAGCCCCAGCATTTT. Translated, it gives CASSFDTGNQPQHF.

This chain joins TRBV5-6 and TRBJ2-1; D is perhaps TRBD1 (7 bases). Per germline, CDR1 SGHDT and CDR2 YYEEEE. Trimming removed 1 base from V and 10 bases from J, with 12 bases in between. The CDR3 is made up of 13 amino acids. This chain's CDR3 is CASSLLQGGEQFF. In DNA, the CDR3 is TGTGCCAGCAGCTTGCTTCAGGGGGGCGAGCAGTTCTTC.

CDR3 sequence reads: CASSLDRGDQETQYF. In DNA, the CDR3 is TGCGCCAGCAGCCTGGACAGGGGTGACCAAGAGACCCAGTACTTC. The chain uses TRBV5-1 and TRBJ2-5; 9 bases are shared with TRBD1. This CDR3 comprises 15 residues. Germline assignment: CDR1 SGHRS and CDR2 YFSETQ. V gave up 4 bases and J gave up 0 bases; unmatched junction bases: 4.

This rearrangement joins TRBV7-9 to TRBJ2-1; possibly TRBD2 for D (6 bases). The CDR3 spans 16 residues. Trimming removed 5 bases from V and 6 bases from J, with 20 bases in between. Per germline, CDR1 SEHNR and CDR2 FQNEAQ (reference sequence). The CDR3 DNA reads TGTGCCAGCAGCCCGTGGTTGGGGAGGAGGGGCAATGAGCAGTTCTTC. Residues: CASSPWLGRRGNEQFF.